These 19 T cell receptor beta chains were sequenced from one sample in a study of radiotherapy plus CTLA-4 blockade in lung cancer. Sequencing used immunoSEQ multiplex PCR; TCRdb keeps in-frame clones, though not all of them. The table includes tens of thousands of clones, 70% to 85% detected once. The source material was peripheral blood, sampled from a patient treated with radiotherapy plus ipilimumab. The receptors were gathered from a human donor with non-small cell lung cancer who had stable disease on radiotherapy plus ipilimumab.

On this clone: Relative to the germline gene, one junction end is altered; a read error may explain this. The same CDR3 can be traced to other DNA sequences in this sample. The J gene is TRBJ2-3, the V gene TRBV4-1; D call uncertain. The germline V gene encodes CDR1 MGHRA and CDR2 YSYEKL. The CDR3 spans 13 residues. CDR3 region: CASSQHFTDTQYF. The DNA for the CDR3 is TGTGCCAGCAGCCAACACTTCACAGATACGCAGTATTTT.

V usage is TRBV7-7 and J usage is TRBJ2-1, with 8 nucleotides matching TRBD1. Germline-derived CDR1 and CDR2 are SSHAT and FNYEAQ (reference sequence). This CDR3 comprises 14 residues. Here the CDR3 DNA reads TGTGCTAGCGGTTCGGGACAGGCGTACAATGAGCAGTTCTTC. Amino acid sequence: CASGSGQAYNEQFF. The full variable domain, in which reference TRBV7-7 and TRBJ2-1 provide the parts outside the CDR3, is GAGVSQSPRYKVTKRGQDVTLRCDPISSHATLYWYQQALGQGPEFLTYFNYEAQPDKSGLPSDRFSAERPEGSISTLTIQRTEQRDSAMYRCASGSGQAYNEQFFGPGTRLTVL.

This clone has a single count. The rearrangement joins TRBV5-5 to TRBJ2-2; TRBD2 agrees at 10 bases. Trimming took 4 bases from V and 5 from J; bases not matched to a gene: 5. CDR3 length equals 15 residues. Germline V gene lookup returns CDR1 SGHKS and CDR2 YYEKEE (reference sequence). Written as DNA, the CDR3 is TGTGCCAGCAGCACCGCGACTAGCGGGACCGGGGAGCTGTTTTTT. It is translated as CASSTATSGTGELFF.

This clone was seen a few times. The chain carries TRBV13 and TRBJ2-4; 7 bases map to TRBD1. Germline CDR1 reads PRHDT; CDR2 reads FYEKMQ (reference sequence). V lost 5 bases to trimming and J lost 7 bases; unmatched junction nucleotides: 11. The CDR3 sequence is 15 residues long. CDR3 coding DNA: TGTGCCAGCAGCCTAAACAGGGGCAAGCGGAACATTCAGTACTTC. Encoded protein: CASSLNRGKRNIQYF.

This chain uses TRBV7-9 with TRBJ1-5; TRBD1 matches at 7 bases. CDR3 size: 14 residues. J lost 8 bases, V lost 6 bases, and 10 bases had no gene match. Germline values: CDR1 SEHNR, CDR2 FQNEAQ (reference sequence). The CDR3 is CASRPEGAGEPQHF. The DNA for the CDR3 is TGTGCCAGCAGGCCCGAGGGGGCCGGGGAGCCCCAGCATTTT.

V gene TRBV11-2 combines with J gene TRBJ2-5; TRBD1 matches at 8 bases. Germline trimming cut 5 bases from V and 2 bases from J; bases unmatched to any gene: 13. Germline V gene data show CDR1 as SGHAT and CDR2 as FQNNGV. There are 17 residues in the CDR3. The CDR3, as DNA: TGTGCCAGCAGCCCTAATAAGGGACAGGCGGGGCAAGAGACCCAGTACTTC. Encoded protein: CASSPNKGQAGQETQYF.

The chain employs TRBV15 and TRBJ2-1; 7 bases match TRBD1. Germline CDR1 LNHNV, CDR2 YYDKDF (reference sequence). The CDR3 is 18 amino acids. V shed 3 bases, J shed 0 bases, and the junction held 11 bases outside the gene matches. As DNA, the CDR3 is TGTGCCACCAGCAGTACACAGGGGTCCCCGAGCTCCTACAATGAGCAGTTCTTC. Its protein is CATSSTQGSPSSYNEQFF. Using reference TRBV15 and TRBJ2-1 for the parts outside the CDR3, the full variable domain is DAMVIQNPRYQVTQFGKPVTLSCSQTLNHNVMYWYQQKSSQAPKLLFHYYDKDFNNEADTPDNFQSRRPNTSFCFLDIRSPGLGDTAMYLCATSSTQGSPSSYNEQFFGPGTRLTVL.

The chain joins TRBV30 to TRBJ2-7, with 8 bases that match TRBD2. Germline CDR1 is GTSNPN and CDR2 is SVGIG (reference sequence). V lost 2 bases, J lost 3 bases, and 6 bases stayed unmatched. The CDR3 spans 14 residues. The CDR3 protein is CAWSPAGGYYEQYF. In DNA, the CDR3 is TGTGCCTGGAGTCCTGCGGGGGGATACTACGAGCAGTACTTC.

This sequence joins TRBV6-1 and TRBJ2-1; TRBD2 might be the D (6 bases). Trimming removed 11 bases from V and 6 bases from J, with 14 bases in between. The CDR3 has 12 residues. The germline V gene encodes CDR1 MNHNS and CDR2 SASEGT. This CDR3 is CAVRDLSNEQFF. The CDR3 DNA follows: TGTGCCGTCCGGGACTTATCCAATGAGCAGTTCTTC.

This chain uses TRBV5-1 with TRBJ2-3, with a tentative D call TRBD2 (6 bases). The V gene's germline CDR1 is SGHRS and CDR2 YFSETQ. CDR3 length: 17 residues. Between the trimmed V and J ends, which lost 0 bases and 2 bases, there was a span of 16 bases. The CDR3 DNA reads as TGCGCCAGCAGCTTGGCCTTAGCGGCAACCTTCACAGATACGCAGTATTTT. This translates into CASSLALAATFTDTQYF.

The gene calls are TRBV9 and TRBJ2-2; D not certain. The CDR3 extends over 17 amino acids. Trimming took 0 bases from V and 4 from J, leaving 16 bases between them. The germline V gene encodes CDR1 SGDLS and CDR2 YYNGEE. In DNA, the CDR3 is TGTGCCAGCAGCGTAGAGCTGGGGAATTTCGGCACCGGGGAGCTGTTTTTT. The encoded protein is CASSVELGNFGTGELFF.

V and J are TRBV7-9 and TRBJ2-2, with 7 positions matching TRBD2. V lost 8 bases to trimming and J lost 7 bases; unmatched junction nucleotides: 10. Looked up from germline, CDR1 is SEHNR and CDR2 is FQNEAQ (reference sequence). The CDR3 contains 14 residues. The CDR3 nucleotides are TGTGCCAGCCTAGCGGAGCAAAGAGTCGGGGAGCTGTTTTTT. Its protein is CASLAEQRVGELFF.

The chain couples TRBV7-6 to TRBJ2-7; 7 nucleotides agree with TRBD1. Germline values: CDR1 SGHVS, CDR2 FNYEAQ. V lost 5 bases, J lost 2 bases, and 6 bases stayed unmatched. There are 14 residues in the CDR3. The CDR3 nucleotides read TGTGCCAGCAGCCGCACAGGGGCGCCCTACGAGCAGTACTTC. It yields the protein CASSRTGAPYEQYF.

The genes are TRBV21-1 and TRBJ1-6. TRBV21-1 is a known pseudogene. This CDR3 is built from 17 residues. Here the CDR3 DNA reads TGTGCCAGGGTGCTTAGGGAGAGAAGCTCCTATAATTCACCCCTCCACTTT. Translated, it gives CARVLRERSSYNSPLHF.

The rearrangement links TRBV28 to TRBJ1-2; tentative D call: TRBD1 (5 bases). The CDR3 runs to 14 residues. V lost 4 bases and J lost 5, with 14 bases in between. CDR1 is MDHEN and CDR2 is SYDVKM in the germline V gene. The CDR3 region is CASSSGTAGYGYTF. CDR3 sequence (DNA): TGTGCCAGCAGTTCGGGGACGGCCGGTTATGGCTACACCTTC.

Only a few counts were recorded for this clone. The genes are TRBV10-2 and TRBJ2-6; no clear D gene. V lost 3 bases and J 0 bases, leaving 6 bases between the germline ends. The CDR3 is made up of 15 amino acids. The V gene's germline CDR1 is WSHSY and CDR2 SAAADI. The CDR3 region has the DNA TGCGCCAGCAGTGATCCGTACTCTGGGGCCAACGTCCTGACTTTC. Translating it yields CASSDPYSGANVLTF.

V gene TRBV4-1 combines with J gene TRBJ2-2, with D tentatively TRBD1 or TRBD2 (5 bases each). The CDR3 loop spans 14 amino acids. The V and J ends lost 0 bases and 6 bases respectively, with 8 bases between them. Per the germline V gene, CDR1 is MGHRA and CDR2 is YSYEKL. The CDR3, as DNA: TGCGCCAGCAGCCAAGATTGGGACGCCGGGGAGCTGTTTTTT. Protein product: CASSQDWDAGELFF.

The V gene is TRBV4-2, the J gene TRBJ2-5, with 12 bases fitting TRBD2. Germline V gene lookup returns CDR1 LGHNA and CDR2 YNFKEQ. J lost 5 bases, V lost 0 bases, and 7 bases had no gene match. The CDR3 loop spans 17 amino acids. In nucleotides, the CDR3 is TGTGCCAGCAGCCAAGACCCCCTAGCGGGAGGGCGGGAGACCCAGTACTTC. It yields the protein CASSQDPLAGGRETQYF.

The rearrangement uses TRBV5-1 and TRBJ1-4; maybe TRBD1 (6 bases). V dropped 4 bases and J dropped 8 bases, with 15 bases sitting between them. Germline assignment: CDR1 SGHRS and CDR2 YFSETQ. CDR3 size: 14 residues. In nucleotides, the CDR3 is TGCGCCAGCAGCGGAACGACAGGCGGGGAAAAACTGTTTTTT. Translating gives CASSGTTGGEKLFF.